Each of the 32 T cell receptor beta chains below was sequenced from the same sample in a study of PD-1 blockade in classical Hodgkin lymphoma. TCRdb's table, derived via immunoSEQ multiplex PCR, lists solely in-frame clones and lacks some. This table holds over 90,000 clones, 89% found once. Each patient experienced a relapse that followed autologous stem cell transplantation, and brentuximab vedotin exposure varied. Source: peripheral blood mononuclear cells (PBMCs), taken before the second cycle of nivolumab. The receptors were gathered from a human donor with classical Hodgkin lymphoma.

The chain recombines TRBV9 with TRBJ2-1; D is perhaps TRBD1 (6 bases). CDR3 size: 15 residues. Trimming pared 2 bases from V and 8 bases from J, leaving 17 bases between. Germline CDR1 is SGDLS and CDR2 is YYNGEE. DNA for the CDR3: TGTGCCAGCAGCGTTACAGCGTCCGCAGGGGATGAGCAGTTCTTC. Translating gives CASSVTASAGDEQFF.

V and J are TRBV6-1 and TRBJ1-5; D perhaps matches TRBD1 (5 bases). Trimming removed 6 bases from V and 9 bases from J, with 12 bases in between. The CDR3 runs to 12 residues. The germline V gene has CDR1 MNHNS and CDR2 SASEGT. The CDR3 nucleotides are TGTGCCAGCAGCTCAGGGTATCGGCCCCAGCATTTT. The encoded protein is CASSSGYRPQHF.

The chain recombines TRBV30 with TRBJ2-3, with D unresolved. The germline gives CDR1 GTSNPN, CDR2 SVGIG (reference sequence). Trimming removed 4 bases at V and 3 bases at J, with 8 bases between. This CDR3 contains 12 residues. CDR3 nucleotide sequence: TGTGCCTGGATGGGCAATACAGATACGCAGTATTTT. Translating gives CAWMGNTDTQYF.

CDR3 sequence: CASSGGTGNYGYTF. In nucleotides, the CDR3 is TGTGCCAGCAGCGGGGGTACAGGCAACTATGGCTACACCTTC. This sequence joins TRBV7-9 and TRBJ1-2; the D gene is possibly TRBD1 (5 bases). Germline V gene lookup returns CDR1 SEHNR and CDR2 FQNEAQ (reference sequence). The CDR3 covers 14 residues. The V end lost 5 bases, the J end lost 2 bases, and 12 bases lay between the germline ends. The full variable domain, its missing parts supplied by reference TRBV7-9 and TRBJ1-2, is DTGVSQNPRHKITKRGQNVTFRCDPISEHNRLYWYRQTLGQGPEFLTYFQNEAQLEKSRLLSDRFSAERPKGSFSTLEIQRTEQGDSAMYLCASSGGTGNYGYTFGSGTRLTVV.

The chain couples TRBV27 to TRBJ2-7; D gene ambiguous. V was clipped by 0 bases and J by 2 bases, with 5 bases between them. The CDR3 totals 13 residues. Germline V CDR1 and CDR2: MNHEY, SMNVEV (reference sequence). The CDR3 DNA follows: TGTGCCAGCAGTTTATCTGCTCCCTACGAGCAGTACTTC. It yields the protein CASSLSAPYEQYF.

The V and J genes are TRBV2 and TRBJ2-3, with TRBD1 identical over 7 bases. The junction had 10 bases not matched to a gene; V was cut back by 6 bases and J by 1 base. From germline, CDR1 is SNHLY and CDR2 FYNNEI. The CDR3 is 16 residues long. CDR3 protein: CASSVQGVGGTDTQYF. CDR3 bases: TGTGCCAGCAGCGTCCAGGGGGTAGGGGGCACAGATACGCAGTATTTT.

The chain employs TRBV7-6 and TRBJ2-5; tentatively, D is TRBD1 or TRBD2 (5 bases each). The CDR3 is 14 amino acids. The germline gives CDR1 SGHVS, CDR2 FNYEAQ. V gave up 1 base and J gave up 1 base, with 7 bases separating them. Here the CDR3 DNA reads TGTGCCAGCAGCTTAGGGGGGATCCAAGAGACCCAGTACTTC. It codes for CASSLGGIQETQYF.

The chain combines TRBV9 with TRBJ2-6; D may be TRBD1 or TRBD2 (5 bases each). Germline lookup yields CDR1 SGDLS and CDR2 YYNGEE. The CDR3 consists of 21 residues. Trimming removed 0 bases at V and 0 bases at J, with 22 bases between. CDR3 sequence reads: CASSVGGRGAASVSGANVLTF. The CDR3 DNA sequence: TGTGCCAGCAGCGTAGGGGGTAGGGGAGCGGCGTCCGTCTCTGGGGCCAACGTCCTGACTTTC.

The V call is TRBV9, the J call TRBJ2-2; tentatively, D is TRBD2 (6 bases). V lost 6 bases, J lost 0 bases, and 15 bases lay in between. Germline CDR1 and CDR2: SGDLS and YYNGEE. The CDR3 loop spans 16 amino acids. CDR3 in DNA: TGTGCCAGCACCCTCCGGGACTTGGCGAACACCGGGGAGCTGTTTTTT. This sequence encodes CASTLRDLANTGELFF.

The V call is TRBV16, the J call TRBJ2-7; 7 bases are a match to TRBD1. The trim removed 4 bases at V and 2 bases at J, leaving 8 bases unmatched. Germline V gene sequence: CDR1 KGHSY, CDR2 FQNENV. This CDR3 is 15 amino acids long. The CDR3 DNA sequence: TGTGCCAGCAGCCTAAGACAGGGAAGAGCCTACGAGCAGTACTTC. It is translated as CASSLRQGRAYEQYF.

In this sample, this clone turned up a few times. This chain joins TRBV11-2 and TRBJ2-7; a weak D match, TRBD1 (6 bases). Germline lookup yields CDR1 SGHAT and CDR2 FQNNGV. The CDR3 is made up of 16 amino acids. V lost 5 bases and J 0 bases, leaving 17 bases between the germline ends. CDR3 coding DNA: TGTGCCAGCAGCAACCACGACCAGGGGCCCTCCTACGAGCAGTACTTC. This encodes CASSNHDQGPSYEQYF.

The chain combines TRBV19 with TRBJ1-1; D is ambiguous. The CDR3 loop spans 13 amino acids. V lost 3 bases to trimming and J lost 6 bases, with 11 bases between them. Germline V gene lookup returns CDR1 LNHDA and CDR2 SQIVND (reference sequence). This CDR3 is CASSMAGFAEAFF. Here the CDR3 DNA reads TGTGCCAGTAGTATGGCCGGGTTCGCTGAAGCTTTCTTT. Variable domain in full (rest from reference TRBV19 and TRBJ1-1): DGGITQSPKYLFRKEGQNVTLSCEQNLNHDAMYWYRQDPGQGLRLIYYSQIVNDFQKGDIAEGYSVSREKKESFPLTVTSAQKNPTAFYLCASSMAGFAEAFFGQGTRLTVV.

The chain links TRBV11-1 to TRBJ2-1; either TRBD1 or TRBD2 may supply D (5 bases each). The CDR3 runs 12 residues. Trimming removed 2 bases at V and 9 bases at J, with 8 bases between. Germline lookup yields CDR1 SGHAT and CDR2 FQDESV (reference sequence). The CDR3 DNA is TGTGCCAGCAGCTTAACTGGGGGTGAGCAGTTCTTC. Its translation: CASSLTGGEQFF.

CDR3 sequence: CASSGGLYNEQFF. CDR3 DNA sequence: TGTGCCAGCAGCGGCGGGCTCTACAATGAGCAGTTCTTC. V usage is TRBV7-9 and J usage is TRBJ2-1; the D gene is possibly TRBD2 (5 bases). The V and J ends lost 5 bases and 3 bases respectively, with 8 bases between them. CDR3 length: 13 amino acids. CDR1 is SEHNR, CDR2 FQNEAQ, per germline (reference sequence).

This chain links TRBV27 with TRBJ2-1; D is unresolved. This CDR3 has 12 residues. Germline V lookup: CDR1 MNHEY, CDR2 SMNVEV (reference sequence). Trimming shortened V by 6 bases and J by 8 bases, and 11 bases separated the two germline ends. CDR3 region: CASRGVVHEQFF. The CDR3 DNA sequence: TGTGCCAGCAGGGGTGTAGTCCATGAGCAGTTCTTC.

This clone was detected once. The rearrangement joins TRBV5-3 to TRBJ1-5, with D uncertain. TRBV5-3 is an ORF, with its function uncertain. The V gene lost 3 bases and the J gene lost 4 bases, with 8 bases spanning the gap. The CDR3 is made up of 13 amino acids. CDR3 bases: TGTGCCAGAAGCTCCCCTTCAAATCAGCCCCAGCATTTT. Translation: CARSSPSNQPQHF.

The chain links TRBV9 to TRBJ2-3; 7 nucleotides line up with TRBD2. V lost 0 bases, J lost 5 bases, and 6 bases stayed unmatched. Germline CDR1 and CDR2: SGDLS and YYNGEE. The length of the CDR3 is 15 residues. The CDR3 sequence: CASSVASGVVDTQYF. CDR3 DNA: TGTGCCAGCAGCGTAGCCAGCGGGGTTGTAGATACGCAGTATTTT.

The rearrangement joins TRBV7-9 to TRBJ2-2; no clear D. This CDR3 is 15 amino acids long. Trimming shortened V by 5 bases and J by 3 bases, and 13 bases separated the two germline ends. Germline CDR1 SEHNR, CDR2 FQNEAQ (reference sequence). CDR3 nucleotide sequence: TGTGCCAGCAGCCCATCAGGTAGACACACCGGGGAGCTGTTTTTT. It is translated as CASSPSGRHTGELFF.

This clone came up once. The chain joins TRBV2 to TRBJ2-1; D gene unclear. V dropped 10 bases and J dropped 5 bases, with 18 bases sitting between them. CDR1 and CDR2 (germline): SNHLY, FYNNEI. This CDR3 spans 14 amino acids. The DNA for the CDR3 is TGTGCCAACCTCATTAGCTTGCCTGACAATGAGCAGTTCTTC. It specifies CANLISLPDNEQFF.

The chain recombines TRBV19 with TRBJ1-1; possible D gene TRBD1, 5 bases. This CDR3 has 13 amino acids. The germline gives CDR1 LNHDA, CDR2 SQIVND (reference sequence). V lost 3 bases and J 1 base, leaving 6 bases between the germline ends. The CDR3 here is CASSIQGNTEAFF. As DNA, the CDR3 is TGTGCCAGTAGTATCCAGGGGAACACTGAAGCTTTCTTT.

Comments on this clone: Different DNA sequences within this sample yield the same CDR3. The V call is TRBV6-5, the J call TRBJ2-1, with 11 nucleotides matching TRBD2. J gave up 1 base and V 6 bases, and 2 bases lay outside the gene matches. CDR1 is MNHEY and CDR2 is SVGAGI in the germline V gene. The CDR3 totals 15 residues. The CDR3 coding sequence is TGTGCCAGCAGCCCTAGCGGGGGGTCCTACAATGAGCAGTTCTTC. As protein: CASSPSGGSYNEQFF.

This chain joins TRBV7-9 and TRBJ2-3; weak D call: TRBD2 (5 bases). The CDR3 extends over 12 amino acids. V was cut by 5 bases and J by 4 bases, with 7 bases left in between. Per germline, CDR1 SEHNR and CDR2 FQNEAQ (reference sequence). The CDR3 sequence is CASSPSSDTQYF. CDR3 coding DNA: TGTGCCAGCAGCCCTAGCTCAGATACGCAGTATTTT.

This sequence joins TRBV6-1 and TRBJ1-3; D gene unclear. Germline V gene data show CDR1 as MNHNS and CDR2 as SASEGT. This CDR3 has 14 amino acids. The V gene lost 6 bases and the J gene lost 0 bases, with 9 bases spanning the gap. The CDR3 loop is CASRVTTSGNTIYF. The CDR3 DNA reads as TGTGCCAGCAGGGTTACAACCTCTGGAAACACCATATATTTT.

The J gene is TRBJ2-3, the V gene TRBV5-1; D remains ambiguous. Per germline, CDR1 SGHRS and CDR2 YFSETQ. The CDR3 consists of 14 residues. V was pared by 4 bases and J by 6 bases, with 15 bases between. In DNA form, the CDR3 reads TGCGCCAGCAGCCCACCCGGCCAACAGGATACGCAGTATTTT. This encodes CASSPPGQQDTQYF.

The J gene is TRBJ2-3, the V gene TRBV27; the match to TRBD2 covers 12 bases. Losses at the gene ends were 6 bases for V and 1 base for J; bases not matched to a gene: 14. This CDR3 spans 19 amino acids. Germline CDR1 is MNHEY and CDR2 is SMNVEV (reference sequence). DNA for the CDR3: TGTGCCAGCAGACTGAACCTGAGGACTAGCGGGATGGGCACAGATACGCAGTATTTT. Protein: CASRLNLRTSGMGTDTQYF.

This chain connects TRBV25-1 to TRBJ2-1; weak D call: TRBD1 (7 bases). The V end was cut by 1 base, the J end by 11 bases, with 18 bases between. The CDR3 is made up of 15 amino acids. Germline lookup yields CDR1 MGHDK and CDR2 SYGVNS. The CDR3: CASSESYLQGGKQFF. For the CDR3, the DNA is TGTGCCAGCAGTGAATCGTATCTCCAGGGGGGAAAGCAGTTCTTC.

The chain carries TRBV19 and TRBJ1-1; TRBD1 might be the D (5 bases). The CDR3 spans 13 residues. Germline CDR1 reads LNHDA; CDR2 reads SQIVND (reference sequence). The ends were cut back, 8 bases at V and 5 bases at J, with 15 bases in the middle. The DNA of the CDR3 is TGTGCCAGTGCCGCTTTTGGGGGGACTGAAGCTTTCTTT. It translates to CASAAFGGTEAFF.

The gene calls are TRBV2 and TRBJ1-4; D is uncertain. Germline V gene sequence: CDR1 SNHLY, CDR2 FYNNEI. V was clipped by 1 base and J by 10 bases, with 13 bases between them. The CDR3 is made up of 14 amino acids. The CDR3 here is CASSEDGVQAKLFF. The CDR3 DNA follows: TGTGCCAGCAGTGAAGATGGGGTTCAGGCAAAACTGTTTTTT.

The chain is built from TRBV6-5 and TRBJ1-2, with a weak D call TRBD1 (6 bases). The CDR3 length is 14 residues. The germline V gene encodes CDR1 MNHEY and CDR2 SVGAGI. V was pared by 1 base and J by 6 bases, with 12 bases between. CDR3 sequence (DNA): TGTGCCAGCAGTTACTGGCAGGGGAGTGATGGCTACACCTTC. Protein: CASSYWQGSDGYTF.

This chain connects TRBV18 to TRBJ2-3; 12 positions match TRBD2. This CDR3 contains 16 residues. From germline, CDR1 is KGHSH and CDR2 LQKENI. Unmatched junction bases numbered 4, after V lost 3 bases and J lost 3 bases. For the CDR3, the DNA is TGTGCCAGCTCACCCCAACTAGCGGGAGGAACAGATACGCAGTATTTT. It codes for CASSPQLAGGTDTQYF. The whole variable domain, remainder taken from reference TRBV18 and TRBJ2-3, is NAGVMQNPRHLVRRRGQEARLRCSPMKGHSHVYWYRQLPEEGLKFMVYLQKENIIDESGMPKERFSAEFPKEGPSILRIQQVVRGDSAAYFCASSPQLAGGTDTQYFGPGTRLTVL.

The chain employs TRBV2 and TRBJ1-1, with TRBD1 matching over 7 bases. Trimming at V came to 10 bases and at J to 5 bases, leaving 7 bases not matched to a gene. Germline CDR1 reads SNHLY; CDR2 reads FYNNEI. The CDR3 has 12 amino acids. The DNA of the CDR3 is TGTGCCACCCGGGACAGTTGGACTGAAGCTTTCTTT. This gives the protein CATRDSWTEAFF.

This clone has only one observation. V usage is TRBV19 and J usage is TRBJ1-5; 9 nucleotides align to TRBD1. The V gene's germline CDR1 is LNHDA and CDR2 SQIVND (reference sequence). The CDR3 extends over 17 amino acids. J gave up 4 bases and V 6 bases, and 13 bases lay outside the gene matches. The chain's CDR3 is CASSRTAGTGKNQPQHF. Here the CDR3 DNA reads TGTGCCAGTAGCCGAACCGCCGGGACAGGGAAAAATCAGCCCCAGCATTTT.